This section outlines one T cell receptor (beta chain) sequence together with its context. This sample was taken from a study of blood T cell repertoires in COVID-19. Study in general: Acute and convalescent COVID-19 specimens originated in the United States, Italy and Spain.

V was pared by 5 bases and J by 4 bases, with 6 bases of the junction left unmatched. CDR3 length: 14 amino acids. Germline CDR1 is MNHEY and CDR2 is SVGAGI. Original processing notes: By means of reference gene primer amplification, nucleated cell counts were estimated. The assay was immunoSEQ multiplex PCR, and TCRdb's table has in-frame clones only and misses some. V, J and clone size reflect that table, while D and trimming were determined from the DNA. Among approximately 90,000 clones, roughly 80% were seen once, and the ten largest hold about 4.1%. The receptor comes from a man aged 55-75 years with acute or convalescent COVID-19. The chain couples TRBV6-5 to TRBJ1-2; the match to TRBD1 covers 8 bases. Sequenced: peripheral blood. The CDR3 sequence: CASSRDRGAYGYTF. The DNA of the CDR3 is TGTGCCAGCAGTCGTGACAGGGGAGCCTATGGCTACACCTTC.